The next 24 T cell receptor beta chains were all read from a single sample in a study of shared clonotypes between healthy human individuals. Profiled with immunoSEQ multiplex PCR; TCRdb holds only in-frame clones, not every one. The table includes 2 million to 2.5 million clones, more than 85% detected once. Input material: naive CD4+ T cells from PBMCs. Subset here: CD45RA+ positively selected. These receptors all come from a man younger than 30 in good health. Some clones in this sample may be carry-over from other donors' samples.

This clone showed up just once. CDR3 nucleotide sequence: TGTGCCAGCAGCCGAGGCGGCCCGTACGCATATGGCTACACCTTC. Translating it yields CASSRGGPYAYGYTF. The chain combines TRBV7-2 with TRBJ1-2, with D unresolved. The CDR3 totals 15 residues. Trimming stripped 5 bases from V and 5 bases from J, with 18 bases between. Germline values: CDR1 SGHTA, CDR2 FQGNSA.

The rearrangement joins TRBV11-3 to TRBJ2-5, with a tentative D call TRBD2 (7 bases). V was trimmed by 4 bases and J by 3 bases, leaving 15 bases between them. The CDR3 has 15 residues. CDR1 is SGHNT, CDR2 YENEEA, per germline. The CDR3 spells CASSSRGGGKETQYF. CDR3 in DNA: TGTGCCAGCAGCTCCCGTGGCGGGGGCAAAGAGACCCAGTACTTC. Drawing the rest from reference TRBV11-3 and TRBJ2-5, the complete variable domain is EAGVVQSPRYKIIEKKQPVAFWCNPISGHNTLYWYLQNLGQGPELLIRYENEEAVDDSQLPKDRFSAERLKGVDSTLKIQPAELGDSAVYLCASSSRGGGKETQYFGPGTRLLVL.

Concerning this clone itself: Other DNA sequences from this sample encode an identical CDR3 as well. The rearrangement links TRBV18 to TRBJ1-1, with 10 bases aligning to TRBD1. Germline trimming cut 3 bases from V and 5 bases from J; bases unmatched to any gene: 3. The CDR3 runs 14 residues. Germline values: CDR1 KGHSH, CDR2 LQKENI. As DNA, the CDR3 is TGTGCCAGCTCACCCCGGACAGGGGGAACTGAAGCTTTCTTT. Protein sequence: CASSPRTGGTEAFF.

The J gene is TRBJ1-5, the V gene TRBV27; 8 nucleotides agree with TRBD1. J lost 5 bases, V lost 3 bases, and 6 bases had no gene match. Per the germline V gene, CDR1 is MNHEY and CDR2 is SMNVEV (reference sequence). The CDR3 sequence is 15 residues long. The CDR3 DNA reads TGTGCCAGCAGTTTGACGGACAGGGCGGATCAGCCCCAGCATTTT. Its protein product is CASSLTDRADQPQHF.

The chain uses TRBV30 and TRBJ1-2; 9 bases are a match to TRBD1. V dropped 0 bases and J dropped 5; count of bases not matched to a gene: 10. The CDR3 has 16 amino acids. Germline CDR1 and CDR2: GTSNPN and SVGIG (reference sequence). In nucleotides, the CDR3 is TGTGCCTGGAGTGTATCTACGGGACAGGGCGCTTATGGCTACACCTTC. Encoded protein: CAWSVSTGQGAYGYTF.

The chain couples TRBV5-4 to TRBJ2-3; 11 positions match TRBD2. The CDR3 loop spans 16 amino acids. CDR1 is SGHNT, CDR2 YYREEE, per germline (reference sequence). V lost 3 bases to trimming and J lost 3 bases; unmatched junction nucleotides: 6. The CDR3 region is CASSSDLAGGTDTQYF. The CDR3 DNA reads TGTGCCAGCAGCTCTGACCTAGCGGGAGGAACAGATACGCAGTATTTT. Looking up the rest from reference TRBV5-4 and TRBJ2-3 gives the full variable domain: ETGVTQSPTHLIKTRGQQVTLRCSSQSGHNTVSWYQQALGQGPQFIFQYYREEENGRGNFPPRFSGLQFPNYSSELNVNALELDDSALYLCASSSDLAGGTDTQYFGPGTRLTVL.

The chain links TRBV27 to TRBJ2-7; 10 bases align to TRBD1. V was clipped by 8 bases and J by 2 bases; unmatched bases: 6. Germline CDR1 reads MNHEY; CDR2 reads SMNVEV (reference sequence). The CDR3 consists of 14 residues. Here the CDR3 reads CASGRDRGTYEQYF. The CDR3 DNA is TGTGCCAGCGGCCGGGACAGGGGAACCTACGAGCAGTACTTC.

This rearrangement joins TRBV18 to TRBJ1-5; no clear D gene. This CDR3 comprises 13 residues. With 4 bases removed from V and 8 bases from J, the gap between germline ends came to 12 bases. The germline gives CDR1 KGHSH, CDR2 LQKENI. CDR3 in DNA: TGTGCCAGCTCACTCTCCGTGGCCGAGCCCCAGCATTTT. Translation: CASSLSVAEPQHF.

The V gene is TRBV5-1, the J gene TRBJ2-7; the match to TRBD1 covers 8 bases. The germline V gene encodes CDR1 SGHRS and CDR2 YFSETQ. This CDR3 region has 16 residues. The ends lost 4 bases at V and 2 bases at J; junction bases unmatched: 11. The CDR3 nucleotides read TGCGCCAGCAGCAACCTCCAGGGGGCACCGGCCTACGAGCAGTACTTC. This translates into CASSNLQGAPAYEQYF.

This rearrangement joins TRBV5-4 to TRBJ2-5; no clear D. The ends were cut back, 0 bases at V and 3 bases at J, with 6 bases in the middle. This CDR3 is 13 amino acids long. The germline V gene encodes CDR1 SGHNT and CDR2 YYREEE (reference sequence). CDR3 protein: CASSLVSKETQYF. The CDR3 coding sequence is TGTGCCAGCAGCTTGGTCAGTAAAGAGACCCAGTACTTC.

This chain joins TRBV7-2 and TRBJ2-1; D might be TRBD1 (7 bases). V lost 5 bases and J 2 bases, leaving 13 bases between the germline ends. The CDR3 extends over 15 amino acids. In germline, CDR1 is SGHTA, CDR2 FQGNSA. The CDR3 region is CASSGGTEPYNEQFF. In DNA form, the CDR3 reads TGTGCCAGCAGCGGGGGGACAGAACCCTACAATGAGCAGTTCTTC.

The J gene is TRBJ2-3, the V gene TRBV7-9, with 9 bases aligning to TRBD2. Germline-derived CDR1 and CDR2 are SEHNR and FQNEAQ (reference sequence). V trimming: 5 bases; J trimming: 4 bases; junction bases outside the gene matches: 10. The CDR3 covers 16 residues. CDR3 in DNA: TGTGCCAGCAGCCGGGGGACTAGCCTAGCTGCAGATACGCAGTATTTT. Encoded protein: CASSRGTSLAADTQYF. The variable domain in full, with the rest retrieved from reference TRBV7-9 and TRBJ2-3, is DTGVSQNPRHKITKRGQNVTFRCDPISEHNRLYWYRQTLGQGPEFLTYFQNEAQLEKSRLLSDRFSAERPKGSFSTLEIQRTEQGDSAMYLCASSRGTSLAADTQYFGPGTRLTVL.

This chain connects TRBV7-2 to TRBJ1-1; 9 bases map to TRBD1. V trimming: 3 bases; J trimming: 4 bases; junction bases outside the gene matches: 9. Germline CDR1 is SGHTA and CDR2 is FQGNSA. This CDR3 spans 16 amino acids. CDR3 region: CASSFPLPGQGTEAFF. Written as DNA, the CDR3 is TGTGCCAGCAGCTTCCCTCTTCCGGGACAGGGCACTGAAGCTTTCTTT.

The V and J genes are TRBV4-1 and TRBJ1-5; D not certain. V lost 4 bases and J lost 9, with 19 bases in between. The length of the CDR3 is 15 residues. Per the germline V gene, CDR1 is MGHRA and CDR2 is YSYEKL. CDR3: CASSREGSSTVPQHF. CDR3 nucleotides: TGCGCCAGCAGCCGAGAAGGGTCCTCCACCGTGCCCCAGCATTTT.

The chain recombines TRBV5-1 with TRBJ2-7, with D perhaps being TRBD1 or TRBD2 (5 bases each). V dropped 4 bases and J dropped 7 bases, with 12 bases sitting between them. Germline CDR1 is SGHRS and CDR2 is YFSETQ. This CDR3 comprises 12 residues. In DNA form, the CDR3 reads TGCGCCAGCAGCCGGGATGGGGGTGAGCAGTACTTC. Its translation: CASSRDGGEQYF.

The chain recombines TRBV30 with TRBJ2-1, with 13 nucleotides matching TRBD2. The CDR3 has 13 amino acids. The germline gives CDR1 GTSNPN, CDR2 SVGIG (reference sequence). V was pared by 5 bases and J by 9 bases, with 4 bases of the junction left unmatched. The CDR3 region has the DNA TGTGCCTGGCGACTAGCGGGAGGAATTGAGCAGTTCTTC. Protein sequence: CAWRLAGGIEQFF.

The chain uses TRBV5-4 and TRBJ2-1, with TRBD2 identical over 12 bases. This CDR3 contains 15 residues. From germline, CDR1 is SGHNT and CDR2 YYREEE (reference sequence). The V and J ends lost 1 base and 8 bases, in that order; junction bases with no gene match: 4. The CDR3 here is CASSLSSGRAYEQFF. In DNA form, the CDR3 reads TGTGCCAGCAGCTTGTCTAGCGGGAGGGCCTATGAGCAGTTCTTC.

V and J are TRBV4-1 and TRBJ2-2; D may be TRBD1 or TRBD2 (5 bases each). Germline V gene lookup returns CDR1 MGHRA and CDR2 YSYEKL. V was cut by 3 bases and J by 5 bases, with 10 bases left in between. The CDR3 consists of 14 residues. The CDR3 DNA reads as TGCGCCAGCAGCCATCCTTGGGGGACCGGGGAGCTGTTTTTT. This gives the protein CASSHPWGTGELFF.

CDR3: CAISGPQAQETQYF. For the CDR3, the DNA is TGTGCCATCAGTGGCCCCCAAGCCCAAGAGACCCAGTACTTC. The chain links TRBV10-3 to TRBJ2-5; D not certain. The CDR3 sequence is 14 residues long. The V end was cut by 4 bases, the J end by 1 base, with 10 bases between. Germline V lookup: CDR1 ENHRY, CDR2 SYGVKD.

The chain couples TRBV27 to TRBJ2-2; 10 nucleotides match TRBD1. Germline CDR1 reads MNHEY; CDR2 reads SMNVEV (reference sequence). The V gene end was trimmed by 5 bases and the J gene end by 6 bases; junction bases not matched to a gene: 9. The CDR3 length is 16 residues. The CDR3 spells CASSPLDRGKAGELFF. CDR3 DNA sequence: TGTGCCAGCAGTCCCCTGGACAGGGGGAAGGCCGGGGAGCTGTTTTTT.

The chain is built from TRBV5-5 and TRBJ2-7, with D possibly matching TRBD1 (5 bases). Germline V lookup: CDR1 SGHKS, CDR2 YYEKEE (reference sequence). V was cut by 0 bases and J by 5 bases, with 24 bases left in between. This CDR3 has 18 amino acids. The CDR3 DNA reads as TGTGCCAGCAGCTTGGGGGGTCTTGATTTTGGGGCGATCAACGAGCAGTACTTC. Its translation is CASSLGGLDFGAINEQYF.

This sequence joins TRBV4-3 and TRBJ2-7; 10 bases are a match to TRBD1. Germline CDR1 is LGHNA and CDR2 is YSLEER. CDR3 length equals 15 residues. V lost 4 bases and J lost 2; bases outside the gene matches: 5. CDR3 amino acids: CASSLGQGGAYEQYF. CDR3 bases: TGCGCCAGCAGCCTTGGACAGGGGGGGGCCTACGAGCAGTACTTC.

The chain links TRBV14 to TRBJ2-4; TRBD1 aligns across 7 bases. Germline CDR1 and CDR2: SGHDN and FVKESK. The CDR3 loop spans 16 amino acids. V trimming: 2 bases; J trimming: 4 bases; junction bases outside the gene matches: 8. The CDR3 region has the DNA TGTGCCAGCAGCCAATCTCCTTACAGGGGAAAAAACATTCAGTACTTC. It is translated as CASSQSPYRGKNIQYF.

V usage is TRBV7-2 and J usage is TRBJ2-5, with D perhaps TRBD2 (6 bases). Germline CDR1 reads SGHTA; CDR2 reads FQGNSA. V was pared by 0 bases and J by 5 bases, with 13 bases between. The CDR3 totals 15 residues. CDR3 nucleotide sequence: TGTGCCAGCAGCTTAGCCTGGACTATTGGGGAGACCCAGTACTTC. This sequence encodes CASSLAWTIGETQYF.